This is a list of T cell receptor beta chains from one sample in a study of cytomegalovirus exposure and HLA in healthy donors. Measured with immunoSEQ multiplex PCR; TCRdb has only the in-frame clones, and not every one. Of 100,000 to 150,000 clones listed, around 85% were seen once; the top ten hold 2% to 2.5%. The source material was PBMCs. The receptors were sampled from a woman aged 30 to 39 in good health and CMV-seronegative. CDR3s include the opening cysteine and the closing phenylalanine or tryptophan. A D gene is named only where the DNA matches it firmly. Clone sizes are given selectively: once, few, many, or a class where the clone is expanded.

abundance,j_gene,v_gene,d_gene,CDR3nt,CDR3aa
NA,TRBJ2-3,TRBV9,TRBD1,TGTGCCAGCAGTGAGTGGACAGGGGTTGCAGATACGCAGTATTTT,CASSEWTGVADTQYF
NA,TRBJ1-4,TRBV10-3,TRBD1,TGTGCCACTTCGACAGGGGAGGTTGAAAAACTGTTTTTT,CATSTGEVEKLFF
NA,TRBJ1-2,TRBV7-9,NA,TGTGCCAGCAGCTTAAACCAGGGCGCGTACTATGGCTACACCTTC,CASSLNQGAYYGYTF
NA,TRBJ1-2,TRBV11-2,TRBD1,TGTGCCAGCAGCTCCGCCGGGACAGGCGCTAACTATGGCTACACCTTC,CASSSAGTGANYGYTF
NA,TRBJ1-6,TRBV5-4,NA,TGTGCCAGCAGCTCTCGCTCCTATAATTCACCCCTCCACTTT,CASSSRSYNSPLHF
NA,TRBJ1-2,TRBV18,NA,TGTGCCAGCTCACCAAGAACAGGGTCCAACTATGGCTACACCTTC,CASSPRTGSNYGYTF
NA,TRBJ2-3,TRBV6-6,NA,TGTGCCGGCTCCCGGGTACCCTCTACAGATACGCAGTATTTT,CAGSRVPSTDTQYF
NA,TRBJ2-5,TRBV12-5,NA,TGTGCTAGTGGTTTGGTAGTAGGTACAGGGAAAGAGACCCAGTACTTC,CASGLVVGTGKETQYF
NA,TRBJ1-2,TRBV30,NA,TGTGCCTGGAGTGGTAGCGGCTATGGCTACACCTTC,CAWSGSGYGYTF
few,TRBJ1-6,TRBV5-4,TRBD1,TGTGCCAGCAGCTTGGAACAGGGGTTTTCACCCCTCCACTTT,CASSLEQGFSPLHF